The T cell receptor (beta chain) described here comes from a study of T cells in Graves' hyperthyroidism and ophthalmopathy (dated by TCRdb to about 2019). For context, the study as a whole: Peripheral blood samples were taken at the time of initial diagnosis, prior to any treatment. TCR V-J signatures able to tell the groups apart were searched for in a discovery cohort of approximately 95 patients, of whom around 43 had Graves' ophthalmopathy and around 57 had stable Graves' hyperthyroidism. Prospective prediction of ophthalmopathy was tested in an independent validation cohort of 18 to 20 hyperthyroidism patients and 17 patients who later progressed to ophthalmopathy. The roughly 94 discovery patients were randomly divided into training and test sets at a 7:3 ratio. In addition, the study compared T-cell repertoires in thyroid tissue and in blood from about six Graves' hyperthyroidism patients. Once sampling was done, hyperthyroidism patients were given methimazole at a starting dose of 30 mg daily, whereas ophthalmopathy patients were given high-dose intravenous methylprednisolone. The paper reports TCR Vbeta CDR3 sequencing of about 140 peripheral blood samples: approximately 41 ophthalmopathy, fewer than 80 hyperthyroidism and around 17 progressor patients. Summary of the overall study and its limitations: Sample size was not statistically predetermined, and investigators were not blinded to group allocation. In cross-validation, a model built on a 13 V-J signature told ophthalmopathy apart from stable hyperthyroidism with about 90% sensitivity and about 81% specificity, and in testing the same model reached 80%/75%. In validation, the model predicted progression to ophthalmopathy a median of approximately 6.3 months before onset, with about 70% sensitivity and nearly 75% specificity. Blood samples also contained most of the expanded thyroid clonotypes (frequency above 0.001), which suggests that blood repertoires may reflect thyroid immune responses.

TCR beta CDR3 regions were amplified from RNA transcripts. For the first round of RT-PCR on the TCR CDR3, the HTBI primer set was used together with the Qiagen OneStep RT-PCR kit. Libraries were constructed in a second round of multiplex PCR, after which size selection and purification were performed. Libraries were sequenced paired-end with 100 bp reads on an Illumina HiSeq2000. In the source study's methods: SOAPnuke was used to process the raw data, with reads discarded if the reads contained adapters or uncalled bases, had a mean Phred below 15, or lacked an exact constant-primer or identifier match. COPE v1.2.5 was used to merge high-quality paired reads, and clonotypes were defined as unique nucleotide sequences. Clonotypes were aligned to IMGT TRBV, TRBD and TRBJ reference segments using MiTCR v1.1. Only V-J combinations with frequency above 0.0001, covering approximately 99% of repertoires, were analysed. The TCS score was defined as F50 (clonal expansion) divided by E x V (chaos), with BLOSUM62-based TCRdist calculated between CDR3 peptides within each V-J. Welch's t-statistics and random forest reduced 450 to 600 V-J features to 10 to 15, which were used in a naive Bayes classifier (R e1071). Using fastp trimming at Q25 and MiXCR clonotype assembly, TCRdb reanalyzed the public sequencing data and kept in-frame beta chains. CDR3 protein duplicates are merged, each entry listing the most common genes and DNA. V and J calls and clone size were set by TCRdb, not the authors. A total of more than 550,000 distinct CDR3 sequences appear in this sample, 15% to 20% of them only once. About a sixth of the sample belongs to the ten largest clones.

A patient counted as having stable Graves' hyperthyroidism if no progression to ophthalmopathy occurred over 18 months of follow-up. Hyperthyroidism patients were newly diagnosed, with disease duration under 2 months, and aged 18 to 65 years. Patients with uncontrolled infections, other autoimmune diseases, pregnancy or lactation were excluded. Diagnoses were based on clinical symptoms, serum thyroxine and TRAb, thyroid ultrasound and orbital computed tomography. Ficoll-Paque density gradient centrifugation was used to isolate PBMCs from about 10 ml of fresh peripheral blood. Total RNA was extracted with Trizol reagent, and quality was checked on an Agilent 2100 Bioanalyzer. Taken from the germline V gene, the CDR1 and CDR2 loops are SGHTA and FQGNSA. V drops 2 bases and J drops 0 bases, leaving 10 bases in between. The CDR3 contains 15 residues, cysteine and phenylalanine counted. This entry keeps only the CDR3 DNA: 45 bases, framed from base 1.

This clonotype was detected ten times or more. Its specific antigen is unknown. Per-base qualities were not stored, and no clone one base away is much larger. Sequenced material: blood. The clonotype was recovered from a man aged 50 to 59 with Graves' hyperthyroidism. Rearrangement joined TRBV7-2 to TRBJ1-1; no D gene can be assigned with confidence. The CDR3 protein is CASSLLQLLNTEAFF. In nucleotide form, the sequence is TGTGCCAGCAGCTTATTACAGTTACTGAACACTGAAGCTTTCTTT.